One and the same sample provided the 30 T cell receptor beta chains below, sequenced in a study of neurological immune-mediated disorders. TCRdb redid the calling of the 5' RACE reads with MiXCR, one entry per CDR3 protein. The table lists some 60,000 distinct CDR3 sequences, roughly 4.8% of them singletons. Sequences were obtained from PBMCs. Source of these receptors: a woman in her forties or fifties with multiple sclerosis.

Ten or more counts support this clonotype. V is TRBV20-1 and J is TRBJ2-7, with a tentative D call TRBD2 (5 bases). The V end was cut by 6 bases, the J end by 5 bases, with 11 bases between. This CDR3 comprises 11 residues. Germline CDR1 is DFQATT and CDR2 is SNEGSKA (reference sequence). The CDR3 DNA is TGCAGTGCCACGCCGGGGAACGAGCAGTACTTC. Translating it yields CSATPGNEQYF.

This chain connects TRBV20-1 to TRBJ2-3; the D gene is possibly TRBD2 (6 bases). CDR3 size: 16 residues. Germline CDR1 reads DFQATT; CDR2 reads SNEGSKA (reference sequence). V dropped 4 bases and J dropped 2 bases, with 19 bases sitting between them. CDR3 nucleotide sequence: TGCAGTGCTACGCGGGATAGATGGCCCGACACAGATACGCAGTATTTT. It encodes CSATRDRWPDTDTQYF.

The table lists this clonotype with many counts. Here the CDR3 DNA reads TGTGCAGCAGGCTCTGGGGCCAACGTCCTGACTTTC. Its protein product is CAAGSGANVLTF. The chain recombines TRBV5-6 with TRBJ2-6; D remains unclear. Germline V gene data show CDR1 as SGHDT and CDR2 as YYEEEE. The CDR3 sequence is 12 residues long.

This chain connects TRBV7-6 to TRBJ2-1; D may correspond to TRBD1 or TRBD2 (5 bases each). From germline, CDR1 is SGHVS and CDR2 FNYEAQ. V lost 3 bases, J lost 0 bases, and 12 bases lay in between. The CDR3 sequence is 16 residues long. The CDR3 region has the DNA TGTGCCAGCAGCTTTACCGGGACCACCTCCTACAATGAGCAGTTCTTC. Encoded protein: CASSFTGTTSYNEQFF.

Ten or more counts support this clonotype. The CDR3 sequence: CASTERGPGFGEQFF. Here the CDR3 DNA reads TGTGCCAGCACCGAGAGGGGTCCCGGGTTTGGTGAGCAGTTCTTC. The chain has TRBV6-2 or TRBV6-3 and TRBJ2-1; D is possibly TRBD1 or TRBD2 (5 bases each). The V gene's germline CDR1 is MNHEY and CDR2 SVGEGT. V was trimmed by 7 bases and J by 9 bases, leaving 22 bases between them. This CDR3 has 15 residues.

There are many counts of this clonotype. The chain uses TRBV20-1 and TRBJ2-3; a possible D gene is TRBD2 (6 bases). Germline CDR1 reads DFQATT; CDR2 reads SNEGSKA (reference sequence). This CDR3 has 13 residues. The V end lost 6 bases, the J end lost 5 bases, and 15 bases lay between the germline ends. The CDR3 protein is CSADRDSKDTQYF. CDR3 coding DNA: TGCAGTGCGGACCGGGACTCGAAAGATACGCAGTATTTT.

In its sample, this clonotype was seen many times. This sequence joins TRBV12-3 or TRBV12-4 and TRBJ2-2; D might be TRBD1 (5 bases). V lost 8 bases and J 6 bases, leaving 10 bases between the germline ends. There are 12 residues in the CDR3. The CDR3 is CASCLGAGELFF. The CDR3 coding sequence is TGTGCCAGCTGCCTAGGGGCCGGGGAGCTGTTTTTT.

This clonotype was detected many times. The V call is TRBV20-1, the J call TRBJ2-1; 10 bases map to TRBD1. This CDR3 spans 17 amino acids. The germline V gene encodes CDR1 DFQATT and CDR2 SNEGSKA (reference sequence). Losses at the gene ends were 6 bases for V and 1 base for J; bases not matched to a gene: 12. The CDR3 here is CSALKVVDRGSYNEQFF. The CDR3 nucleotides are TGCAGTGCCCTAAAGGTGGTGGACAGGGGGTCCTACAATGAGCAGTTCTTC.

At least ten counts were recorded for this clonotype. This rearrangement joins TRBV10-3 to TRBJ1-1; no clear D. CDR1 and CDR2 from the germline V gene are ENHRY and SYGVKD. Trimming removed 7 bases from V and 0 bases from J, with 9 bases in between. The CDR3 runs 13 residues. CDR3 in amino acids: CAIKTAVNTEAFF. The CDR3 DNA follows: TGTGCCATCAAAACGGCTGTGAACACTGAAGCTTTCTTT.

This clonotype came up many times. The chain uses TRBV6-2 or TRBV6-3 and TRBJ2-2; a possible D gene is TRBD2 (6 bases). Trimming took off 1 base at V and 3 bases at J, with 9 bases between the two ends. The CDR3 consists of 15 residues. Germline CDR1 reads MNHEY; CDR2 reads SVGEGT. DNA for the CDR3: TGTGCCAGCAGTTACTGGGAGGCCGACACCGGGGAGCTGTTTTTT. Amino acid sequence: CASSYWEADTGELFF.

This clonotype has at least ten counts. The chain uses TRBV14 and TRBJ2-3; a weak D match, TRBD2 (6 bases). The V gene's germline CDR1 is SGHDN and CDR2 FVKESK. V shed 1 base and J shed 3 bases, with 14 bases lying between them. This CDR3 has 16 amino acids. CDR3 sequence reads: CASSQVSGLKTDTQYF. The CDR3 DNA follows: TGTGCCAGCAGCCAAGTTTCGGGACTCAAAACAGATACGCAGTATTTT.

As concerns this clonotype: As the CDR3 is not closed by the conserved phenylalanine or tryptophan, this likely results from a read error. J is TRBJ2-7 and V is TRBV7-8; 7 nucleotides match TRBD1. This CDR3 is 13 amino acids long. Germline V CDR1 and CDR2: SGHVS, FQNEAQ. Trimming at V came to 5 bases and at J to 6 bases, leaving 7 bases not matched to a gene. The CDR3 region is CASSPGTVPEQYN. The CDR3 bases are TGTGCCAGCAGCCCCGGGACAGTTCCCGAGCAGTACAAC.

Ten or more counts support this clonotype. V and J are TRBV20-1 and TRBJ2-3; D call uncertain. V lost 0 bases and J 0 bases, leaving 13 bases between the germline ends. Per germline, CDR1 DFQATT and CDR2 SNEGSKA (reference sequence). CDR3 size: 16 residues. CDR3 sequence (DNA): TGCAGTGCTAGAGATAATTTAAGATCTAGCACAGATACGCAGTATTTT. It yields the protein CSARDNLRSSTDTQYF.

This clonotype appeared many times. The V call is TRBV12-3 or TRBV12-4, the J call TRBJ2-2; no firm D call. The ends were cut back, 0 bases at V and 3 bases at J, with 8 bases in the middle. The CDR3 covers 15 residues. This CDR3 reads CASSLAAIYTGELFF. The DNA of the CDR3 is TGTGCCAGCAGTTTAGCGGCGATCTACACCGGGGAGCTGTTTTTT.

In its sample, this clonotype was seen many times. The chain has TRBV27 and TRBJ1-2; 7 nucleotides match TRBD1. Looked up from germline, CDR1 is MNHEY and CDR2 is SMNVEV (reference sequence). With 6 bases clipped from V and 4 bases from J, the junction kept 8 bases outside the gene matches. This CDR3 spans 14 amino acids. The CDR3 DNA reads as TGTGCCAGCAGAACTCGACAGGGATCCTATGGCTACACCTTC. This translates into CASRTRQGSYGYTF.

This clonotype appeared many times. The chain is built from TRBV7-8 and TRBJ2-7; D perhaps matches TRBD1 (5 bases). This CDR3 region has 12 residues. Germline V gene sequence: CDR1 SGHVS, CDR2 FQNEAQ. The ends were cut back, 4 bases at V and 3 bases at J, with 7 bases in the middle. The CDR3 sequence: CASSSGNYEQYF. As DNA, the CDR3 is TGTGCCAGCAGCTCAGGGAACTACGAGCAGTACTTC.

This clonotype was observed a handful of times. This rearrangement joins TRBV29-1 to TRBJ1-1; possibly TRBD1 for D (6 bases). The CDR3 is 11 residues long. The V end lost 7 bases, the J end lost 6 bases, and 12 bases lay between the germline ends. Germline V CDR1 and CDR2: SQVTM, ANQGSEA. This CDR3 is CSALTGPEAFF. The CDR3 DNA follows: TGCAGCGCATTGACAGGACCTGAAGCTTTCTTT.

In this sample, this clonotype turned up many times. This chain uses TRBV5-1 with TRBJ2-1; D remains ambiguous. The V and J ends lost 0 bases and 1 base respectively, with 8 bases between them. This CDR3 is 15 amino acids long. CDR1 and CDR2 (germline): SGHRS, YFSETQ. CDR3 loop: CASSLEGGSYNEQFF. CDR3 in DNA: TGCGCCAGCAGCTTGGAAGGCGGTTCCTACAATGAGCAGTTCTTC.

This clonotype showed up many times. This chain connects TRBV29-1 to TRBJ2-5, with 7 nucleotides matching TRBD1. The CDR3 contains 14 residues. Germline values: CDR1 SQVTM, CDR2 ANQGSEA. J gave up 3 bases and V 1 base, and 5 bases lay outside the gene matches. The CDR3 DNA is TGCAGCGTTGAAGCTTGGCAGGGGGAAGAGACCCAGTACTTC. As protein: CSVEAWQGEETQYF.

There are many counts of this clonotype. The chain combines TRBV12-3 or TRBV12-4 with TRBJ1-2; D unclear. V shed 7 bases and J shed 5 bases, with 17 bases lying between them. The CDR3 is 14 amino acids. The CDR3 protein is CASTLGVRIYGYTF. The CDR3 DNA follows: TGTGCCAGCACCCTGGGAGTGAGGATTTATGGCTACACCTTC.

In this sample, this clonotype turned up many times. The V gene is TRBV9, the J gene TRBJ2-1, with TRBD2 identical over 10 bases. The CDR3 consists of 16 residues. Germline lookup yields CDR1 SGDLS and CDR2 YYNGEE. Trimming cost V 1 base and J 3 bases; bases outside gene matches: 4. The CDR3 spells CASSVTGLADYNEQFF. In DNA, the CDR3 is TGTGCCAGCAGCGTAACCGGACTAGCGGACTACAATGAGCAGTTCTTC. Variable domain in full (rest from reference TRBV9 and TRBJ2-1): DSGVTQTPKHLITATGQRVTLRCSPRSGDLSVYWYQQSLDQGLQFLIQYYNGEERAKGNILERFSAQQFPDLHSELNLSSLELGDSALYFCASSVTGLADYNEQFFGPGTRLTVL.

This clonotype was found many times. The chain recombines TRBV5-1 with TRBJ2-6; 11 nucleotides agree with TRBD1. Germline trimming cut 7 bases from V and 0 bases from J; bases unmatched to any gene: 0. The CDR3 runs 15 residues. Germline CDR1 reads SGHRS; CDR2 reads YFSETQ. CDR3 loop: CASGTGGSGANVLTF. CDR3 bases: TGCGCCAGCGGGACAGGGGGCTCTGGGGCCAACGTCCTGACTTTC.

In this sample, this clonotype turned up a few times. The chain employs TRBV28 and TRBJ2-1, with D perhaps matching TRBD1 or TRBD2 (5 bases each). The V end lost 3 bases, the J end lost 6 bases, and 18 bases lay between the germline ends. Germline values: CDR1 MDHEN, CDR2 SYDVKM. This CDR3 contains 16 residues. The CDR3 here is CASSLRGIGHFNEQFF. The CDR3 bases are TGTGCCAGCAGTTTGAGGGGAATCGGACACTTCAATGAGCAGTTCTTC.

In this sample, this clonotype turned up many times. The chain couples TRBV20-1 to TRBJ2-5; the match to TRBD2 covers 8 bases. Germline V gene data show CDR1 as DFQATT and CDR2 as SNEGSKA (reference sequence). The CDR3 covers 15 residues. With V trimmed by 0 bases and J by 5 bases, 8 bases remained unmatched. Here the CDR3 DNA reads TGCAGTGCTAGAGATCCAGCGGGGGCGGGGGAGACCCAGTACTTC. Amino acids: CSARDPAGAGETQYF.

At least ten counts were recorded for this clonotype. The rearrangement links TRBV5-1 to TRBJ2-1, with 11 bases aligning to TRBD2. CDR3 size: 15 residues. Per the germline V gene, CDR1 is SGHRS and CDR2 is YFSETQ. The junction had 2 bases not matched to a gene; V was cut back by 2 bases and J by 4 bases. CDR3 DNA sequence: TGCGCCAGCAGCTTTGGGACTAGCGGTTACAATGAGCAGTTCTTC. Translating gives CASSFGTSGYNEQFF.

The rearrangement joins TRBV6-5 to TRBJ2-7; TRBD1 is a possible D gene (5 bases). Germline CDR1 is MNHEY and CDR2 is SVGAGI. V lost 10 bases and J lost 2, with 15 bases in between. The CDR3 has 13 residues. This CDR3 reads CATIRQGTYEQYF. The CDR3 nucleotides are TGTGCCACCATCCGGCAGGGTACCTACGAGCAGTACTTC.

This clonotype was counted only a few times. The chain carries TRBV20-1 and TRBJ1-6; 8 bases align to TRBD1. V lost 6 bases and J lost 7; bases outside the gene matches: 11. The germline V gene encodes CDR1 DFQATT and CDR2 SNEGSKA (reference sequence). This CDR3 has 15 amino acids. CDR3 loop: CSATSGGKRNSPLHF. The DNA for the CDR3 is TGCAGTGCCACGTCAGGGGGCAAGAGGAATTCACCCCTCCACTTT.

A remark on this clonotype: Possible read error: a much larger clone is one base away. This rearrangement joins TRBV12-3 or TRBV12-4 to TRBJ1-4, with D uncertain. V lost 6 bases and J lost 16, with 18 bases in between. CDR3 size: 12 residues. The CDR3 region has the DNA TGTGCCAGCAGCCGAAAGGGAAGTCGTACGTTTTTT. Residues: CASSRKGSRTFF.

Ten or more counts support this clonotype. This chain joins TRBV12-3 or TRBV12-4 and TRBJ2-5; D remains unclear. Trimming shortened V by 3 bases and J by 7 bases, and 9 bases separated the two germline ends. This CDR3 region has 12 residues. CDR3 nucleotide sequence: TGTGCCAGCAGTTTTGCGACGGGGACCCAGTACTTC. It codes for CASSFATGTQYF.

This clonotype was seen many times. This chain's CDR3 is CASSQPILKSSGNTIYF. CDR3 DNA: TGCGCCAGCAGCCAACCTATATTAAAGAGCTCTGGAAACACCATATATTTT. This chain connects TRBV4-1 to TRBJ1-3, with D unclear. CDR3 length: 17 residues. V dropped 2 bases and J dropped 0 bases, with 14 bases sitting between them. The V gene's germline CDR1 is MGHRA and CDR2 YSYEKL.